This entry lists 14 T cell receptor beta chains sequenced from one sample in a study of blood T cell repertoires in COVID-19. Data came from immunoSEQ multiplex PCR; TCRdb stores just in-frame clones and leaves some out. The sample lists some 200,000 clones; approximately 81% were seen once. Sequencing used peripheral blood. All receptors come from a woman aged 55-69 years who had recovered from COVID-19.

A word on this clone: In the same sample, other DNA sequences code for this CDR3. The chain has TRBV7-9 and TRBJ1-6, with D unresolved. Germline CDR1 is SEHNR and CDR2 is FQNEAQ (reference sequence). V shed 5 bases and J shed 0 bases, with 8 bases lying between them. The CDR3 is made up of 15 amino acids. The CDR3 here is CASSSGSSYNSPLHF. The DNA for the CDR3 is TGTGCCAGCAGCAGCGGGAGCTCCTATAATTCACCCCTCCACTTT.

The chain combines TRBV6-6 with TRBJ1-3; the D is unclear. The CDR3 consists of 15 residues. Germline V lookup: CDR1 MNHNY, CDR2 SVGAGI (reference sequence). V lost 6 bases and J lost 4, with 16 bases in between. The CDR3 sequence is CASRTGSLNGNTIYF. The CDR3 nucleotides are TGTGCCAGCAGAACGGGAAGTTTGAACGGAAACACCATATATTTT.

The rearrangement links TRBV5-5 to TRBJ1-1; 7 nucleotides line up with TRBD1. The CDR3 is 13 residues long. V shed 6 bases, J shed 8 bases, and the junction held 10 bases outside the gene matches. Germline-derived CDR1 and CDR2 are SGHKS and YYEKEE (reference sequence). The CDR3 reads CASTRTGEEEAFF. The CDR3 bases are TGTGCCAGCACCCGGACAGGAGAAGAGGAAGCTTTCTTT.

This clone appeared a few times. In nucleotides, the CDR3 is TGCGCCAGCAGCTTGGATTTTCAGAGCACAGATACGCAGTATTTT. It encodes CASSLDFQSTDTQYF. The genes are TRBV5-1 and TRBJ2-3, with D unresolved. This CDR3 contains 15 residues. CDR1 is SGHRS and CDR2 is YFSETQ in the germline V gene. V lost 0 bases and J 0 bases, leaving 8 bases between the germline ends.

This clone was recorded a few times. The V call is TRBV29-1, the J call TRBJ2-5, with D unresolved. This CDR3 contains 12 residues. Germline assignment: CDR1 SQVTM and CDR2 ANQGSEA. V lost 5 bases and J lost 5, with 12 bases in between. Here the CDR3 reads CSVCRVGETQYF. CDR3 nucleotides: TGCAGCGTTTGTCGGGTCGGGGAGACCCAGTACTTC.

Turning to this clone: The junction differs from germline at one of its ends, possibly a read error. This rearrangement joins TRBV3-1 (or the pseudogene TRBV3-2) to TRBJ2-3, with 12 positions matching TRBD2. The CDR3 runs 13 residues. In germline, CDR1 is LGHDT, CDR2 YNNKEL (reference sequence). The CDR3 nucleotides are TGTGCCAGCAGCCGACCGGGACTAGCGGGCAAAAGGTTT. This gives the protein CASSRPGLAGKRF.

V usage is TRBV4-2 and J usage is TRBJ2-3, with TRBD2 matching over 14 bases. V lost 3 bases and J lost 2; bases outside the gene matches: 10. Per the germline V gene, CDR1 is LGHNA and CDR2 is YNFKEQ. The CDR3 totals 19 residues. Here the CDR3 reads CASSQGTSGGLIDTDTQYF. The CDR3, as DNA: TGTGCCAGCAGCCAGGGGACTAGCGGGGGATTAATCGACACAGATACGCAGTATTTT.

The chain couples TRBV19 to TRBJ1-3, with a tentative D call TRBD1 (5 bases). CDR3 length: 14 residues. The V gene's germline CDR1 is LNHDA and CDR2 SQIVND (reference sequence). The V end lost 6 bases, the J end lost 1 base, and 10 bases lay between the germline ends. CDR3 residues: CASRIRGSGNTIYF. The CDR3 DNA reads as TGTGCCAGTAGGATAAGGGGATCTGGAAACACCATATATTTT.

The V gene is TRBV4-1, the J gene TRBJ2-7; 9 bases are a match to TRBD1. Germline-derived CDR1 and CDR2 are MGHRA and YSYEKL. The ends lost 1 base at V and 2 bases at J; junction bases unmatched: 6. The CDR3 sequence is 16 residues long. CDR3 DNA sequence: TGCGCCAGCAGCCAAGGCCCCAGACAGGGGGCCTACGAGCAGTACTTC. Protein: CASSQGPRQGAYEQYF.

The rearrangement joins TRBV28 to TRBJ1-1; D might be TRBD1 (5 bases). From germline, CDR1 is MDHEN and CDR2 SYDVKM. The V gene lost 6 bases and the J gene lost 4 bases, with 15 bases spanning the gap. CDR3 size: 14 residues. The CDR3 loop is CASSLVYRGTEAFF. The CDR3 nucleotides are TGTGCCAGCAGCCTAGTTTATAGGGGCACTGAAGCTTTCTTT.

V and J are TRBV7-3 and TRBJ1-3; 7 positions agree with TRBD1. There are 14 residues in the CDR3. V shed 5 bases, J shed 2 bases, and the junction held 3 bases outside the gene matches. In germline, CDR1 is SGHTA, CDR2 FQGTGA. DNA of the CDR3: TGTGCCAGCAGCCAGGGGGGACCTGGAAACACCATATATTTT. Protein: CASSQGGPGNTIYF.

This clone was counted only a few times. The chain couples TRBV30 to TRBJ2-7; 7 nucleotides line up with TRBD2. Germline trimming cut 1 base from V and 0 bases from J; bases unmatched to any gene: 6. Germline CDR1 and CDR2: GTSNPN and SVGIG (reference sequence). This CDR3 region has 15 residues. CDR3 nucleotides: TGTGCCTGGAGTGGGGGGGGGAGTTCCTCCTACGAGCAGTACTTC. Protein: CAWSGGGSSSYEQYF.

Only a few counts were recorded for this clone. The CDR3 sequence: CASSFSGGSYNEQFF. The CDR3 bases are TGTGCCAGCAGTTTTAGCGGGGGGTCCTACAATGAGCAGTTCTTC. This chain joins TRBV6-2 or TRBV6-3 and TRBJ2-1; TRBD2 matches at 10 bases. The J segment lost 1 base and the V segment lost 4 bases, leaving 1 base of the junction unmatched. The CDR3 covers 15 residues. From germline, CDR1 is MNHEY and CDR2 SVGEGT.

The CDR3 DNA sequence: TGTGCCAGTAGCACTCTTAGCGGGGCCAACAATGAGCAGTTCTTC. It codes for CASSTLSGANNEQFF. This chain uses TRBV19 with TRBJ2-1, with 8 bases fitting TRBD2. The CDR3 totals 15 residues. J was trimmed by 5 bases and V by 6 bases; bases with no gene match: 9. CDR1 LNHDA and CDR2 SQIVND come from the germline V gene (reference sequence).